The sequence of this T cell receptor (beta chain) was determined in a study of blood T cell repertoires in COVID-19. On the study more broadly: PBMCs, B-cell-depleted T cells, or T cells were the source of the cDNA or gDNA that made up the material.

There are 18 residues in the CDR3. The trim removed 4 bases at V and 1 base at J, leaving 12 bases unmatched. Germline V gives CDR1 LNHDA, CDR2 SQIVND (reference sequence). Individuals aged roughly 18 to 90 years were recruited from fewer than 30 US areas. Symptom resolution, clearance, or two negative PCRs marked the recovered donors of Cohort 3. Per the original data handling: Nucleated cell counts were estimated from reference gene primer amplification. Profiling relied on immunoSEQ multiplex PCR, and the TCRdb table lists in-frame clones only, not all of them. That table is the source of V, J and clone size, and D and trimming were worked out from the DNA. The table records 300,000 or so clones, roughly nine tenths of them present only once.

What was sequenced was PBMCs or T cells enriched from blood (not recorded which). The sequence was obtained from a woman under 40 who had recovered from COVID-19. This chain joins TRBV19 and TRBJ2-7, with 11 bases that match TRBD2. The CDR3 DNA follows: TGTGCCAGTAGTAGAGTGCTAGCGGGGGGCTTTTCGTCCTACGAGCAGTACTTC. The encoded protein is CASSRVLAGGFSSYEQYF.